These 31 T cell receptor beta chains were all obtained from the same sample, sequenced in a study of cytomegalovirus exposure and HLA in healthy donors. The PCR used 60 Vbeta and 13 Jbeta primers. Sequencing used immunoSEQ multiplex PCR; TCRdb keeps in-frame clones, though not all of them. The sample totals some 70,000 clones. Sample: PBMCs. The receptors come from a female donor in good health and CMV-seropositive.

Written as DNA, the CDR3 is TGTGCCAGCAGTTTATTTAGCGGAGGTTCCTACGAGCAGTACTTC. Translated: CASSLFSGGSYEQYF. The V gene is TRBV27, the J gene TRBJ2-7; D is possibly TRBD2 (6 bases). This CDR3 is built from 15 residues. V lost 1 base and J 1 base, leaving 11 bases between the germline ends. Germline V CDR1 and CDR2: MNHEY, SMNVEV (reference sequence).

The rearrangement uses TRBV11-2 and TRBJ2-7; 8 nucleotides align to TRBD2. The CDR3 has 15 amino acids. J was trimmed by 4 bases and V by 5 bases; bases with no gene match: 10. Germline V lookup: CDR1 SGHAT, CDR2 FQNNGV. The CDR3 coding sequence is TGTGCCAGCAGCCCCCGGGTAGCGGGAATATACGAGCAGTACTTC. Its translation is CASSPRVAGIYEQYF.

The DNA of the CDR3 is TGCGCCAGCAGCTCCCGACAGGGCGTGAATGAAAAACTGTTTTTT. As protein: CASSSRQGVNEKLFF. The chain is built from TRBV5-1 and TRBJ1-4; 7 positions match TRBD1. CDR1 is SGHRS and CDR2 is YFSETQ in the germline V gene. Trimming took 3 bases from V and 5 from J; bases not matched to a gene: 7. This CDR3 spans 15 amino acids.

This chain connects TRBV6-1 to TRBJ2-1; TRBD1 matches 8 bases. V lost 8 bases, J lost 7 bases, and 10 bases stayed unmatched. The CDR3 sequence is 14 residues long. The V gene's germline CDR1 is MNHNS and CDR2 SASEGT. CDR3 residues: CASLPGGAGNEQFF. The CDR3 nucleotides read TGTGCCAGCCTTCCAGGGGGCGCGGGTAATGAGCAGTTCTTC.

This chain uses TRBV7-9 with TRBJ2-7, with 8 bases lining up with TRBD2. There are 14 residues in the CDR3. Germline CDR1 SEHNR, CDR2 FQNEAQ (reference sequence). J lost 5 bases, V lost 4 bases, and 7 bases had no gene match. Here the CDR3 reads CASSWSGRAHEQYF. The DNA for the CDR3 is TGTGCCAGCAGCTGGAGCGGGAGAGCCCACGAGCAGTACTTC.

This chain joins TRBV30 and TRBJ2-6, with D possibly TRBD2 on 6 matching bases. The germline V gene encodes CDR1 GTSNPN and CDR2 SVGIG (reference sequence). V was clipped by 3 bases and J by 0 bases, with 9 bases between them. The CDR3 runs to 15 residues. In nucleotides, the CDR3 is TGTGCCTGGAGACTCGGGGGCTCTGGGGCCAACGTCCTGACTTTC. Encoded protein: CAWRLGGSGANVLTF.

The rearrangement joins TRBV7-2 to TRBJ1-5; D gene uncertain. The V end was cut by 5 bases, the J end by 4 bases, with 9 bases between. Germline CDR1 is SGHTA and CDR2 is FQGNSA. CDR3 length: 13 residues. For the CDR3, the DNA is TGTGCCAGCAGCCCTCAGGCGAATCAGCCCCAGCATTTT. Translating gives CASSPQANQPQHF.

V is TRBV7-5 and J is TRBJ1-1; the table's D call TRBD1 went unverified against the DNA. TRBV7-5 is designated a pseudogene. This CDR3 spans 17 amino acids. CDR3 sequence reads: CARSLALDRDGNTEAFF. For the CDR3, the DNA is TGTGCCAGAAGCTTAGCGTTGGACAGGGATGGTAACACTGAAGCTTTCTTT.

The chain links TRBV29-1 to TRBJ2-1; 8 nucleotides match TRBD2. After removal of 4 bases from V and 6 bases from J, the junction contained 11 bases not matched to a gene. The CDR3 has 15 amino acids. Germline V CDR1 and CDR2: SQVTM, ANQGSEA. The DNA of the CDR3 is TGCAGCGTTGGGGGGACTAGAAAGTTTTTCAATGAGCAGTTCTTC. Protein: CSVGGTRKFFNEQFF.

This chain uses TRBV6-6 with TRBJ2-3; 7 bases are a match to TRBD2. Germline V gene data show CDR1 as MNHNY and CDR2 as SVGAGI (reference sequence). The CDR3 totals 15 residues. J gave up 2 bases and V 5 bases, and 7 bases lay outside the gene matches. The CDR3 here is CASSAKRGSTDTQYF. CDR3 in DNA: TGTGCCAGCAGTGCTAAGCGGGGATCCACAGATACGCAGTATTTT.

The V call is TRBV9, the J call TRBJ2-3, with 8 bases matching TRBD1. The CDR3 contains 15 residues. Germline CDR1 and CDR2: SGDLS and YYNGEE. With V trimmed by 3 bases and J by 0 bases, 3 bases remained unmatched. The DNA of the CDR3 is TGTGCCAGCAGCGCCCGGACAGGGAGCACAGATACGCAGTATTTT. Translated: CASSARTGSTDTQYF.

The chain carries TRBV4-1 and TRBJ2-7; TRBD1 might be the D (6 bases). Between the trimmed V and J ends, which lost 3 bases and 3 bases, there was a span of 27 bases. The CDR3 is 19 residues long. CDR1 and CDR2 (germline): MGHRA, YSYEKL. CDR3 nucleotide sequence: TGCGCCAGCAGCCAGGCAATCTCTAGTGGGGGCACTGGTTTCTACGAGCAGTACTTC. As protein: CASSQAISSGGTGFYEQYF.

The CDR3 DNA sequence: TGTGCCAGCAAGTTGCGGCGAAACCCCACAGATACGCAGTATTTT. Protein sequence: CASKLRRNPTDTQYF. The genes are TRBV6-6 and TRBJ2-3; no definite D call. V was cut by 7 bases and J by 2 bases, with 16 bases left in between. The CDR3 extends over 15 amino acids. Germline CDR1 and CDR2: MNHNY and SVGAGI (reference sequence).

The chain carries TRBV30 and TRBJ2-7; unclear D gene. V gave up 2 bases and J gave up 2 bases, with 10 bases separating them. CDR1 is GTSNPN, CDR2 SVGIG, per germline (reference sequence). CDR3 length: 13 residues. CDR3 sequence (DNA): TGTGCCTGGAGTCAATCCAGGCCCTACGAGCAGTACTTC. This codes for CAWSQSRPYEQYF.

This rearrangement joins TRBV30 to TRBJ2-7; D might be TRBD2 (6 bases). There are 16 residues in the CDR3. Trimming took off 6 bases at V and 1 base at J, with 22 bases between the two ends. Looked up from germline, CDR1 is GTSNPN and CDR2 is SVGIG (reference sequence). The CDR3 region is CACYLKPGGGSYEQYF. CDR3 bases: TGTGCCTGCTATCTCAAGCCCGGGGGTGGGTCCTACGAGCAGTACTTC.

The rearrangement uses TRBV9 and TRBJ1-5, with D unresolved. This CDR3 region has 12 residues. Germline CDR1 reads SGDLS; CDR2 reads YYNGEE. V lost 4 bases to trimming and J lost 6 bases, with 8 bases between them. This CDR3 reads CASSLRSQPQHF. The CDR3 coding sequence is TGTGCCAGCAGCCTCCGTTCTCAGCCCCAGCATTTT.

V usage is TRBV6-5 and J usage is TRBJ2-1; 7 bases are a match to TRBD2. CDR1 and CDR2 from the germline V gene are MNHEY and SVGAGI. V lost 8 bases to trimming and J lost 0 bases; unmatched junction nucleotides: 4. The CDR3 runs to 14 residues. The CDR3 loop reads CASAGGSSYNEQFF. CDR3 DNA: TGTGCCAGCGCCGGCGGGAGCTCCTACAATGAGCAGTTCTTC.

This chain connects TRBV29-1 to TRBJ2-1; D remains unclear. CDR3 size: 16 residues. The V and J ends lost 0 bases and 4 bases respectively, with 16 bases between them. The germline CDR1 and CDR2 sequences are SQVTM and ANQGSEA. The DNA of the CDR3 is TGCAGCGTTGAAGACTGGGCTTCTACCTTTTACAATGAGCAGTTCTTC. Translating it yields CSVEDWASTFYNEQFF.

The rearrangement joins TRBV5-6 to TRBJ2-7; D is possibly TRBD1 (6 bases). V shed 5 bases and J shed 2 bases, with 17 bases lying between them. This CDR3 has 15 residues. Germline assignment: CDR1 SGHDT and CDR2 YYEEEE. The CDR3 DNA is TGTGCCAGCAGTGAACAGGGTGGGGGCACCTACGAGCAGTACTTC. Its translation is CASSEQGGGTYEQYF. The variable domain in full, with the rest retrieved from reference TRBV5-6 and TRBJ2-7, is DAGVTQSPTHLIKTRGQQVTLRCSPKSGHDTVSWYQQALGQGPQFIFQYYEEEERQRGNFPDRFSGHQFPNYSSELNVNALLLGDSALYLCASSEQGGGTYEQYFGPGTRLTVT.

The chain joins TRBV9 to TRBJ2-7, with no clear D. V was cut by 3 bases and J by 0 bases, with 10 bases left in between. This CDR3 contains 14 residues. Germline loops: CDR1 SGDLS, CDR2 YYNGEE. CDR3 DNA: TGTGCCAGCAGCGCGGCCGGGTCCTCCTACGAGCAGTACTTC. As protein: CASSAAGSSYEQYF. The whole variable domain, remainder taken from reference TRBV9 and TRBJ2-7, is DSGVTQTPKHLITATGQRVTLRCSPRSGDLSVYWYQQSLDQGLQFLIQYYNGEERAKGNILERFSAQQFPDLHSELNLSSLELGDSALYFCASSAAGSSYEQYFGPGTRLTVT.

The chain carries TRBV7-9 and TRBJ2-3; 10 positions agree with TRBD2. This CDR3 is built from 17 residues. Germline values: CDR1 SEHNR, CDR2 FQNEAQ (reference sequence). V lost 1 base and J lost 3; bases outside the gene matches: 7. CDR3 in DNA: TGTGCCAGCAGCTTAGGCAGCGGGGGGGTCCCTACAGATACGCAGTATTTT. Its protein is CASSLGSGGVPTDTQYF. Together with reference TRBV7-9 and TRBJ2-3, the CDR3 gives the full variable domain: DTGVSQNPRHKITKRGQNVTFRCDPISEHNRLYWYRQTLGQGPEFLTYFQNEAQLEKSRLLSDRFSAERPKGSFSTLEIQRTEQGDSAMYLCASSLGSGGVPTDTQYFGPGTRLTVL.

This chain joins TRBV4-1 and TRBJ2-5; TRBD2 agrees at 8 bases. The DNA end favors TRBJ2-7, so the J call may be wrong. Germline assignment: CDR1 MGHRA and CDR2 YSYEKL. The CDR3 extends over 15 amino acids. The CDR3 region has the DNA TGCGCCAGCAGCCCAACCGGGACTAGAGGATACGAGCAGTACTTC. This translates into CASSPTGTRGYEQYF.

V usage is TRBV19 and J usage is TRBJ1-1, with D unresolved. Germline lookup yields CDR1 LNHDA and CDR2 SQIVND (reference sequence). The CDR3 length is 13 residues. With 7 bases removed from V and 1 base from J, the gap between germline ends came to 10 bases. The CDR3 region has the DNA TGTGCCAGTATGAAAAGAGAGAACACTGAAGCTTTCTTT. Residues: CASMKRENTEAFF. Full variable domain (rest looked up from reference TRBV19 and TRBJ1-1): DGGITQSPKYLFRKEGQNVTLSCEQNLNHDAMYWYRQDPGQGLRLIYYSQIVNDFQKGDIAEGYSVSREKKESFPLTVTSAQKNPTAFYLCASMKRENTEAFFGQGTRLTVV.

The V call is TRBV4-2, the J call TRBJ2-1; possibly TRBD2 for D (6 bases). Per germline, CDR1 LGHNA and CDR2 YNFKEQ. Trimming took 1 base from V and 6 from J, leaving 13 bases between them. CDR3 size: 15 residues. The CDR3 loop is CASSQAVGSINEQFF. CDR3 nucleotide sequence: TGTGCCAGCAGCCAAGCGGTCGGGAGCATCAATGAGCAGTTCTTC.

This chain joins TRBV13 and TRBJ2-7; 10 bases map to TRBD2. Trimming cost V 4 bases and J 3 bases; bases outside gene matches: 15. Germline V gene sequence: CDR1 PRHDT, CDR2 FYEKMQ (reference sequence). CDR3 length: 18 residues. This CDR3 is CASSSRTSGGNSIYEQYF. CDR3 in DNA: TGTGCCAGCAGCTCACGGACTAGCGGAGGGAATTCGATCTACGAGCAGTACTTC.

J is TRBJ2-7 and V is TRBV28; 7 bases are a match to TRBD1. There are 14 residues in the CDR3. The V gene end was trimmed by 6 bases and the J gene end by 12 bases; junction bases not matched to a gene: 17. Germline CDR1 reads MDHEN; CDR2 reads SYDVKM. In DNA form, the CDR3 reads TGTGCCAGCAGGCCTGGACAGGTCGTCAAATCGGCGTACTTC. Translated, it gives CASRPGQVVKSAYF.

The gene calls are TRBV9 and TRBJ2-1; 8 nucleotides match TRBD2. The length of the CDR3 is 13 residues. CDR1 is SGDLS, CDR2 YYNGEE, per germline. After removal of 0 bases from V and 10 bases from J, the junction contained 3 bases not matched to a gene. The chain's CDR3 is CASSVAGGLEQFF. The CDR3 DNA reads TGTGCCAGCAGCGTAGCGGGGGGGCTGGAGCAGTTCTTC.

The rearrangement joins TRBV2 to TRBJ1-1; weak D call: TRBD1 (5 bases). The CDR3 totals 14 residues. V gave up 4 bases and J gave up 1 base, with 10 bases separating them. The germline CDR1 and CDR2 sequences are SNHLY and FYNNEI. The CDR3 coding sequence is TGTGCCAGCAGTGCGGGACTGGGGAACACTGAAGCTTTCTTT. Amino acid sequence: CASSAGLGNTEAFF. Complete variable domain (other parts from reference TRBV2 and TRBJ1-1): EPEVTQTPSHQVTQMGQEVILRCVPISNHLYFYWYRQILGQKVEFLVSFYNNEISEKSEIFDDQFSVERPDGSNFTLKIRSTKLEDSAMYFCASSAGLGNTEAFFGQGTRLTVV.

This sequence joins TRBV15 and TRBJ1-1; 8 bases agree with TRBD1. The CDR3 totals 15 residues. Trimming at V came to 5 bases and at J to 4 bases, leaving 9 bases not matched to a gene. Germline V gives CDR1 LNHNV, CDR2 YYDKDF (reference sequence). The CDR3, as DNA: TGTGCCACCAGCCGAAAGCATACAGGGGGCACTGAAGCTTTCTTT. Translating it yields CATSRKHTGGTEAFF. The full variable domain, its missing parts supplied by reference TRBV15 and TRBJ1-1, is DAMVIQNPRYQVTQFGKPVTLSCSQTLNHNVMYWYQQKSSQAPKLLFHYYDKDFNNEADTPDNFQSRRPNTSFCFLDIRSPGLGDTAMYLCATSRKHTGGTEAFFGQGTRLTVV.

The CDR3 bases are TGTGCCAGCAGTTTCGACAAAACGGGGGAGCAGTACTTC. Translated: CASSFDKTGEQYF. This chain connects TRBV27 to TRBJ2-7; possibly TRBD2 for D (5 bases). This CDR3 is 13 amino acids long. Germline assignment: CDR1 MNHEY and CDR2 SMNVEV (reference sequence). V lost 3 bases and J 7 bases, leaving 13 bases between the germline ends.

The chain has TRBV18 and TRBJ1-3; tentatively, D is TRBD1 (5 bases). Germline values: CDR1 KGHSH, CDR2 LQKENI. V was cut by 2 bases and J by 3 bases, with 11 bases left in between. The CDR3 has 15 residues. CDR3 protein: CASSPGKGNGNTIYF. The CDR3 DNA follows: TGTGCCAGCTCACCAGGGAAGGGGAATGGAAACACCATATATTTT.